Each of the 21 T cell receptor beta chains below was sequenced from the same sample in a study of OX40 agonist ivuxolimab in advanced cancers. The table came from immunoSEQ multiplex PCR; TCRdb's copy has only in-frame clones and leaves some out. The data contain 55,000 or so clones, about nine tenths of them singletons. The source was CD4+ or CD8+ T cells sorted from blood, collected in a trial of the OX40 agonist ivuxolimab. Receptors were obtained from an adult with an advanced solid tumor such as melanoma, head and neck, liver or kidney cancer.

This chain uses TRBV6-1 with TRBJ2-6; D is undetermined. This CDR3 is 13 amino acids long. V lost 11 bases and J 0 bases, leaving 8 bases between the germline ends. Germline CDR1 reads MNHNS; CDR2 reads SASEGT. CDR3: CASVPSGANVLTF. Written as DNA, the CDR3 is TGTGCCTCCGTACCCTCTGGGGCCAACGTCCTGACTTTC.

The genes are TRBV9 and TRBJ2-3, with D uncertain. The CDR3 is 15 amino acids. Germline CDR1 and CDR2: SGDLS and YYNGEE. Deletions cut 0 bases from V and 2 bases from J, with 10 bases between. CDR3 amino acids: CASSVGEQLTDTQYF. The CDR3 bases are TGTGCCAGCAGCGTAGGCGAACAGCTCACAGATACGCAGTATTTT.

The chain couples TRBV4-1 to TRBJ2-1, with 11 bases identical to TRBD1. CDR3 length: 19 amino acids. The J segment lost 4 bases and the V segment lost 0 bases, leaving 11 bases of the junction unmatched. Germline assignment: CDR1 MGHRA and CDR2 YSYEKL. The CDR3 nucleotides read TGCGCCAGCAGCCAAGACTTTAGAGGCGGGACAGGGGGTTACAATGAGCAGTTCTTC. Encoded protein: CASSQDFRGGTGGYNEQFF.

This CDR3 reads CASSPRGRSNTEAFF. The CDR3 nucleotides read TGTGCCAGTTCGCCGAGGGGCAGGTCGAACACTGAAGCTTTCTTT. This chain uses TRBV19 with TRBJ1-1; D is possibly TRBD1 (5 bases). Germline values: CDR1 LNHDA, CDR2 SQIVND (reference sequence). V gave up 8 bases and J gave up 1 base, with 17 bases separating them. CDR3 size: 15 residues.

CDR3 in DNA: TGTGCCAGCAGCTTTAATATGACAGTGAAAAGGGGGAACACTGAAGCTTTCTTT. This translates into CASSFNMTVKRGNTEAFF. The chain carries TRBV12-1 and TRBJ1-1; no DNA check was done on the table's D call, TRBD1. TRBV12-1 counts as a pseudogene. This CDR3 region has 18 residues.

This rearrangement joins TRBV2 to TRBJ2-2, with 8 bases fitting TRBD2. V lost 6 bases to trimming and J lost 4 bases; unmatched junction nucleotides: 7. The CDR3 spans 15 residues. In germline, CDR1 is SNHLY, CDR2 FYNNEI. The CDR3 reads CASSIAGISTGELFF. Here the CDR3 DNA reads TGTGCCAGCAGCATAGCGGGGATTAGCACCGGGGAGCTGTTTTTT. The full variable domain, its missing parts supplied by reference TRBV2 and TRBJ2-2, is EPEVTQTPSHQVTQMGQEVILRCVPISNHLYFYWYRQILGQKVEFLVSFYNNEISEKSEIFDDQFSVERPDGSNFTLKIRSTKLEDSAMYFCASSIAGISTGELFFGEGSRLTVL.

The chain recombines TRBV6-1 with TRBJ2-1; 13 positions agree with TRBD2. The V gene's germline CDR1 is MNHNS and CDR2 SASEGT. Trimming removed 5 bases from V and 6 bases from J; junction bases left unmatched: 1. The CDR3 covers 14 residues. The CDR3 reads CASSTSGGANEQFF. The CDR3 bases are TGTGCCAGCAGTACTAGCGGGGGGGCCAATGAGCAGTTCTTC.

By sample share, this clone is medium-sized. This chain connects TRBV23-1 to TRBJ2-7; 9 bases agree with TRBD1. TRBV23-1 is classed as an ORF, of uncertain function. V was clipped by 0 bases and J by 5 bases; unmatched bases: 8. There are 16 residues in the CDR3. The CDR3 DNA reads as TGCGCCAGCAGTCAATCCTTCGGACAGGGGAAGGACGAGCAGTACTTC. Protein: CASSQSFGQGKDEQYF.

The chain carries TRBV5-1 and TRBJ2-7, with D tentatively TRBD1 (6 bases). The ends were cut back, 0 bases at V and 6 bases at J, with 13 bases in the middle. The CDR3 totals 14 residues. The V gene's germline CDR1 is SGHRS and CDR2 YFSETQ. DNA of the CDR3: TGCGCCAGCAGCTTGGGACAGGAATTACGCGAGCAGTACTTC. This encodes CASSLGQELREQYF.

The chain is built from TRBV5-1 and TRBJ1-4, with 9 bases matching TRBD1. The CDR3 is made up of 16 amino acids. Germline assignment: CDR1 SGHRS and CDR2 YFSETQ. Germline trimming cut 6 bases from V and 5 bases from J; bases unmatched to any gene: 11. For the CDR3, the DNA is TGCGCCAGCAACGCCGGGACAGGGAGAAGGAATGAAAAACTGTTTTTT. Residues: CASNAGTGRRNEKLFF.

Comment on this clone: One junction end disagrees with the germline gene, perhaps due to a read error. This sequence joins TRBV2 and TRBJ1-2; D possibly corresponds to TRBD1 (5 bases). Germline CDR1 and CDR2: SNHLY and FYNNEI. The CDR3 loop spans 14 amino acids. CDR3 residues: CASREGEGNYGYTF. The DNA for the CDR3 is TGTGCCAGCAGGGAAGGGGAAGGAAACTATGGCTACACCTTC.

This clone has just a few counts. The chain carries TRBV30 and TRBJ1-4; D unclear. The V end was cut by 5 bases, the J end by 0 bases, with 10 bases between. CDR1 GTSNPN and CDR2 SVGIG come from the germline V gene (reference sequence). This CDR3 region has 14 residues. This CDR3 reads CAWQLSATNEKLFF. Here the CDR3 DNA reads TGTGCCTGGCAGTTGAGTGCAACTAATGAAAAACTGTTTTTT.

This chain joins TRBV5-4 and TRBJ1-1; D gene ambiguous. Germline CDR1 reads SGHNT; CDR2 reads YYREEE (reference sequence). Trimming took 4 bases from V and 1 from J, leaving 23 bases between them. This CDR3 contains 18 residues. Here the CDR3 reads CASSRELGSNLGNTEAFF. The DNA for the CDR3 is TGTGCCAGCAGCCGCGAGCTGGGGAGCAACCTGGGGAACACTGAAGCTTTCTTT.

The chain carries TRBV7-2 and TRBJ2-7, with a weak D call TRBD1 (6 bases). Trimming took off 1 base at V and 0 bases at J, with 10 bases between the two ends. The germline V gene has CDR1 SGHTA and CDR2 FQGNSA. This CDR3 is 15 amino acids long. The CDR3, as DNA: TGTGCCAGCAGCTTAGTGCAGGGGAGCTCCTACGAGCAGTACTTC. This gives the protein CASSLVQGSSYEQYF.

The J gene is TRBJ2-3, the V gene TRBV4-2, with 7 positions matching TRBD2. V shed 1 base and J 2 bases; nucleotides not matched to a gene: 6. CDR1 is LGHNA and CDR2 is YNFKEQ in the germline V gene. The CDR3 extends over 16 amino acids. CDR3 sequence reads: CASSQVTGGNTDTQYF. The CDR3 nucleotides are TGTGCCAGCAGCCAAGTTACGGGGGGAAACACAGATACGCAGTATTTT.

This clone has only one observation. The chain links TRBV2 to TRBJ2-2, with D possibly TRBD2 on 5 matching bases. Germline CDR1 and CDR2: SNHLY and FYNNEI. The length of the CDR3 is 15 residues. V was trimmed by 5 bases and J by 6 bases, leaving 16 bases between them. The chain's CDR3 is CASSLILGRSGELFF. The CDR3 bases are TGTGCCAGCAGTCTAATACTAGGAAGGTCCGGGGAGCTGTTTTTT.

The chain recombines TRBV7-8 with TRBJ1-2, with 7 bases identical to TRBD1. The V gene end was trimmed by 4 bases and the J gene end by 0 bases; junction bases not matched to a gene: 14. CDR1 SGHVS and CDR2 FQNEAQ come from the germline V gene. CDR3 size: 18 residues. CDR3 sequence reads: CASSWINSGTATNYGYTF. The DNA of the CDR3 is TGTGCCAGCAGCTGGATTAACTCCGGGACAGCGACTAACTATGGCTACACCTTC.

V is TRBV5-1 and J is TRBJ1-1; D possibly corresponds to TRBD1 (6 bases). Trimming pared 4 bases from V and 4 bases from J, leaving 20 bases between. Germline CDR1 and CDR2: SGHRS and YFSETQ. There are 16 residues in the CDR3. The CDR3 nucleotides are TGCGCCAGCAGCACGATCACAGGGTTGGGGTTCACTGAAGCTTTCTTT. Protein: CASSTITGLGFTEAFF.

The CDR3 here is CASSPPGSTNEKLFF. The CDR3 region has the DNA TGTGCCAGTAGCCCCCCGGGTTCAACTAATGAAAAACTGTTTTTT. V usage is TRBV19 and J usage is TRBJ1-4; D remains ambiguous. The CDR3 consists of 15 residues. Between the trimmed V and J ends, which lost 6 bases and 0 bases, there was a span of 11 bases. CDR1 is LNHDA and CDR2 is SQIVND in the germline V gene (reference sequence).

The chain combines TRBV18 with TRBJ1-1; 7 nucleotides match TRBD1. Germline V gene lookup returns CDR1 KGHSH and CDR2 LQKENI. Trimming removed 3 bases from V and 5 bases from J; junction bases left unmatched: 6. The length of the CDR3 is 14 residues. The CDR3: CASSPYDRDTEAFF. The CDR3 DNA reads TGTGCCAGCTCACCCTACGACAGGGATACTGAAGCTTTCTTT.

This chain uses TRBV6-1 with TRBJ1-1, with 10 bases lining up with TRBD1. Germline CDR1 MNHNS, CDR2 SASEGT. The V and J ends lost 6 bases and 6 bases, in that order; junction bases with no gene match: 10. The CDR3 consists of 15 residues. In nucleotides, the CDR3 is TGTGCCAGCAGGGTCCGACAGGGGGCTTGGGCTGAAGCTTTCTTT. Amino acids: CASRVRQGAWAEAFF.